The next 18 T cell receptor beta chains were all read from a single sample in a study of regulatory T cells in long-lasting Graves disease. Investigators prepared the TCR beta libraries by applying iRepertoire HTBI primers and Arm-PCR of CDR3 regions. From the multiplex PCR reads, TCRdb called clonotypes with MiXCR, one entry per CDR3 protein. Of hundreds of thousands of distinct CDR3 sequences listed, around a fifth were seen once; the top ten hold 13% to 15%. Time point indicated: persistent/refractory GD, antithyroid drugs over 5 years with positive TRAb. Generation of the TCR library employed RNA extracted from PBMCs. The material sequenced was peripheral blood mononuclear cells (PBMCs), taken when the disease was refractory, from a patient treated with antithyroid drugs. The source of these receptors is a female donor with Graves disease.

This clonotype occurred many times. The chain couples TRBV6-1 to TRBJ2-5; D is possibly TRBD1 (5 bases). Trimming removed 6 bases from V and 0 bases from J, with 14 bases in between. Germline CDR1 reads MNHNS; CDR2 reads SASEGT. The CDR3 totals 15 residues. CDR3 residues: CASRSSWTNQETQYF. The CDR3 coding sequence is TGTGCCAGCAGGTCCTCTTGGACAAACCAAGAGACCCAGTACTTC.

This clonotype showed up many times. This chain connects TRBV12-3 or TRBV12-4 to TRBJ2-4, with 8 bases lining up with TRBD1. This CDR3 region has 13 residues. V gave up 5 bases and J gave up 7 bases; unmatched junction bases: 4. The CDR3 nucleotides read TGTGCCAGCAGTCCGACAGGGGACAACATTCAGTACTTC. Translating it yields CASSPTGDNIQYF.

With regard to this clonotype: Given a far larger clone just one base away, this is likely a sequencing read error. The rearrangement uses TRBV6-5 and TRBJ2-6, with D maybe TRBD1 (5 bases). Germline V gene lookup returns CDR1 MNHEY and CDR2 SVGAGI. This CDR3 has 14 residues. The CDR3 region is CASSRSSGANVPTF. The CDR3 DNA reads TGTGCCAGCAGCCGGAGCTCTGGGGCCAACGTCCCGACTTTC.

This clonotype was detected only a few times. This could be a read error, since a much larger clone is one nucleotide away. This chain uses TRBV5-1 with TRBJ2-4; D may be TRBD2 (5 bases). Germline V gene sequence: CDR1 SGHRS, CDR2 YFSETQ. The CDR3 is 15 residues long. The chain's CDR3 is CTSSLSRRGKNIQYF. The CDR3 region has the DNA TGCACCAGCAGCTTGTCACGTAGAGGGAAGAACATTCAGTACTTC.

In this sample, this clonotype turned up many times. The chain uses TRBV2 and TRBJ2-5; TRBD1 is a possible D gene (6 bases). CDR1 and CDR2 from the germline V gene are SNHLY and FYNNEI. V was clipped by 8 bases and J by 1 base, with 11 bases between them. The CDR3 contains 13 residues. CDR3 protein: CASGRGSQETQYF. The CDR3, as DNA: TGTGCCAGCGGAAGGGGGTCCCAAGAGACCCAGTACTTC.

This clonotype was counted ten times or more. The CDR3: CASSPVHGTINSPLHF. The CDR3 DNA is TGTGCCAGCAGTCCCGTTCACGGAACAATTAATTCACCCCTCCACTTT. The chain employs TRBV28 and TRBJ1-6; D ambiguous. CDR1 is MDHEN, CDR2 SYDVKM, per germline. This CDR3 has 16 amino acids. Trimming cost V 5 bases and J 6 bases, with 17 bases left between them. Full variable domain (missing parts from reference TRBV28 and TRBJ1-6): DVKVTQSSRYLVKRTGEKVFLECVQDMDHENMFWYRQDPGLGLRLIYFSYDVKMKEKGDIPEGYSVSREKKERFSLILESASTNQTSMYLCASSPVHGTINSPLHFGNGTRLTVT.

The rearrangement joins TRBV28 to TRBJ1-3; D may be TRBD1 (6 bases). Trimming left V 6 bases short and J 3 bases short, with 18 bases between. CDR3 length equals 16 residues. Germline assignment: CDR1 MDHEN and CDR2 SYDVKM. CDR3 DNA sequence: TGTGCCAGCAGCCGCCACGCCAGGGGAAGTGGAAACACCATATATTTT. Protein product: CASSRHARGSGNTIYF.

In this sample, this clonotype turned up once. The V and J genes are TRBV28 and TRBJ2-5, with 11 positions matching TRBD2. With V trimmed by 5 bases and J by 5 bases, 13 bases remained unmatched. The CDR3 consists of 17 residues. Germline CDR1 and CDR2: MDHEN and SYDVKM. The CDR3 nucleotides read TGTGCCAGCAGTATCAACCATATAGCGGGAGGGTCGGAGACCCAGTACTTC. Protein product: CASSINHIAGGSETQYF.

The CDR3 loop reads CSVPGLLNTEAFF. CDR3 nucleotide sequence: TGCAGCGTCCCGGGACTCCTGAACACTGAAGCTTTCTTT. The chain links TRBV29-1 to TRBJ1-1; possible D gene TRBD1, 5 bases. CDR1 is SQVTM and CDR2 is ANQGSEA in the germline V gene. The V and J ends lost 6 bases and 0 bases respectively, with 11 bases between them. This CDR3 has 13 residues.

In its sample, this clonotype was seen many times. V gene TRBV10-2 combines with J gene TRBJ1-1, with no clear D. Trimming left V 3 bases short and J 1 base short, with 3 bases between. The germline V gene has CDR1 WSHSY and CDR2 SAAADI. The CDR3 spans 12 residues. The CDR3 region has the DNA TGCGCCAGCAGTGATTGGAACACTGAAGCTTTCTTT. Protein: CASSDWNTEAFF.

This clonotype was detected many times. The chain employs TRBV28 and TRBJ1-5; D ambiguous. Germline CDR1 MDHEN, CDR2 SYDVKM. This CDR3 is 13 amino acids long. Trimming removed 7 bases at V and 2 bases at J, with 9 bases between. The CDR3 DNA follows: TGTGCCAGCACCTTCCCCGGCAATCAGCCCCAGCATTTT. Its protein product is CASTFPGNQPQHF.

This clonotype came up many times. The chain couples TRBV7-3 to TRBJ1-2, with D hard to call. The germline V gene has CDR1 SGHTA and CDR2 FQGTGA. Trimming took 6 bases from V and 0 from J, leaving 17 bases between them. The CDR3 extends over 16 amino acids. The CDR3 region is CASSPGKPRTNYGYTF. CDR3 DNA: TGTGCCAGCAGTCCCGGGAAGCCTCGAACTAACTATGGCTACACCTTC.

This clonotype turned up a few times. The chain has TRBV27 and TRBJ2-5, with D hard to call. Germline values: CDR1 MNHEY, CDR2 SMNVEV (reference sequence). Trimming removed 6 bases from V and 1 base from J, with 12 bases in between. The length of the CDR3 is 14 residues. CDR3 loop: CASSSLRVQETQYF. DNA of the CDR3: TGTGCCAGCAGCTCGCTTCGGGTCCAAGAGACCCAGTACTTC.

The genes are TRBV2 and TRBJ2-6; no clear D. The V gene's germline CDR1 is SNHLY and CDR2 FYNNEI. The CDR3 is 16 amino acids. The ends were cut back, 5 bases at V and 4 bases at J, with 15 bases in the middle. CDR3 protein: CASSPRWGTGANVLTF. The CDR3 nucleotides are TGTGCCAGCAGTCCGAGATGGGGTACCGGGGCCAACGTCCTGACTTTC.

This clonotype showed up many times. The genes are TRBV3-1 and TRBJ1-2; D call uncertain. V shed 1 base and J shed 8 bases, with 8 bases lying between them. The CDR3 runs 12 residues. Germline V lookup: CDR1 LGHDT, CDR2 YNNKEL (reference sequence). CDR3 residues: CASSQAQVGYTF. CDR3 DNA sequence: TGTGCCAGCAGCCAAGCCCAGGTCGGCTACACCTTC. The complete variable domain, with remaining parts taken from reference TRBV3-1 and TRBJ1-2, reads DTAVSQTPKYLVTQMGNDKSIKCEQNLGHDTMYWYKQDSKKFLKIMFSYNNKELIINETVPNRFSPKSPDKAHLNLHINSLELGDSAVYFCASSQAQVGYTFGSGTRLTVV.

This clonotype was observed many times. The CDR3 loop is CASSQTGTGGRETQYF. The CDR3 nucleotides read TGTGCCAGCAGCCAGACCGGGACAGGGGGCCGGGAGACCCAGTACTTC. The chain recombines TRBV3-1 with TRBJ2-5; the match to TRBD1 covers 12 bases. V was pared by 3 bases and J by 5 bases, with 7 bases of the junction left unmatched. The CDR3 loop spans 16 amino acids. Germline loops: CDR1 LGHDT, CDR2 YNNKEL (reference sequence).

With regard to this clonotype: Likely a read error: the CDR3 ends without its conserved phenylalanine or tryptophan. The V gene is TRBV16, the J gene TRBJ1-1; 7 nucleotides agree with TRBD1. The trim removed 3 bases at V and 0 bases at J, leaving 4 bases unmatched. The CDR3 contains 15 residues. CDR1 and CDR2 (germline): KGHSY, FQNENV. CDR3 coding DNA: TGTGCCAGCAGCCACACCGGGACAGTGAACACTGAAGCTTTCTCT. This codes for CASSHTGTVNTEAFS.

This clonotype was counted a few times. The chain joins TRBV3-1 to TRBJ2-7; TRBD2 aligns across 10 bases. The CDR3 has 16 amino acids. Germline V gives CDR1 LGHDT, CDR2 YNNKEL (reference sequence). V was clipped by 2 bases and J by 6 bases; unmatched bases: 10. CDR3 sequence: CASSQRGSGRAVEQYF. The CDR3 DNA follows: TGTGCCAGCAGCCAAAGGGGAAGCGGGAGGGCGGTCGAGCAGTACTTC.